This is a list of T cell receptor beta chains from one sample in a study of human thymus T cells. Sequenced by immunoSEQ multiplex PCR; TCRdb stores in-frame clones only, minus some. Here the sample spans around 130,000 clones, more than 90% being singletons. The sequencing input was thymus tissue. The receptor source for this set is a boy under three years old with a congenital heart defect but otherwise immunologically healthy. Both conserved end residues are part of each CDR3. D genes are given only for firm matches. Clone sizes are given selectively: once, few, many, or a class where the clone is expanded.

cdr3_length | d_call | j_call | v_call | clone_size | cdr3_aa | cdr3_nt
15 | - | TRBJ2-3 | TRBV5-1 | - | CASSLGVGSTDTQYF | TGCGCCAGCAGCTTGGGGGTGGGGAGCACAGATACGCAGTATTTT
12 | TRBD1 | TRBJ1-2 | TRBV29-1 | once | CSVDRGLDGYTF | TGCAGCGTAGACAGGGGGCTGGATGGCTACACCTTC
15 | - | TRBJ2-2 | TRBV4-3 | - | CASSQDPPRWGELFF | TGCGCCAGCAGCCAAGACCCCCCTCGATGGGGGGAGCTGTTTTTT
15 | TRBD1 | TRBJ2-7 | TRBV5-1 | - | CASSLGQGWSYEQYF | TGCGCCAGCAGCTTAGGACAGGGATGGTCCTACGAGCAGTACTTC
14 | - | TRBJ2-2 | TRBV6-6 | - | CASSYRAPTGELFF | TGTGCCAGCAGTTACCGGGCCCCCACCGGGGAGCTGTTTTTT
19 | TRBD2 | TRBJ2-2 | TRBV7-2 | once | CASSSLRIAGGPWVGELFF | TGTGCCAGCAGCTCCCTTCGAATAGCGGGGGGCCCGTGGGTCGGGGAGCTGTTTTTT
15 | - | TRBJ2-2 | TRBV4-3 | - | CASSQDPSYTGELFF | TGCGCCAGCAGCCAAGACCCTAGCTACACCGGGGAGCTGTTTTTT
13 | - | TRBJ2-7 | TRBV5-1 | - | CASSLVAGDEQYF | TGCGCCAGCAGCTTGGTCGCAGGTGACGAGCAGTACTTC
14 | - | TRBJ1-1 | TRBV5-6 | - | CASSPRGGFDEAFF | TGTGCCAGCAGCCCCCGGGGGGGGTTTGATGAAGCTTTCTTT
13 | - | TRBJ1-2 | TRBV6-5 | - | CASSEEWFYGYTF | TGTGCCAGCAGTGAAGAGTGGTTCTATGGCTACACCTTC
15 | - | TRBJ1-5 | TRBV27 | - | CASSLSGSGNQPQHF | TGTGCCAGCAGTTTATCGGGGTCGGGAAATCAGCCCCAGCATTTT
13 | - | TRBJ1-1 | TRBV4-3 | - | CASSGDLGTEAFF | TGCGCCAGCAGCGGGGATTTGGGCACTGAAGCTTTCTTT
16 | - | TRBJ2-7 | TRBV13 | - | CASSLRLSEGSYEQYF | TGTGCCAGCAGCTTAAGGCTGTCCGAGGGTTCCTACGAGCAGTACTTC
14 | - | TRBJ1-2 | TRBV6-1 | - | CASKIGPQVGGYTF | TGTGCCAGCAAGATAGGGCCCCAGGTGGGTGGCTACACCTTC
15 | - | TRBJ1-5 | TRBV12-5 | few | CASGLVSDSNQPQHF | TGTGCTAGTGGTTTGGTAAGCGATAGCAATCAGCCCCAGCATTTT
15 | - | TRBJ1-1 | TRBV4-1 | once | CASSQLQGRRTEAFF | TGCGCCAGCAGCCAACTCCAGGGGCGTCGGACTGAAGCTTTCTTT
15 | - | TRBJ2-7 | TRBV9 | - | CASSVDDGDLYEQYF | TGTGCCAGCAGCGTAGATGACGGGGACCTTTACGAGCAGTACTTC
17 | - | TRBJ1-1 | TRBV4-2 | once | CASSQESLVSMNTEAFF | TGTGCCAGCAGCCAAGAGAGTCTGGTGTCCATGAACACTGAAGCTTTCTTT
15 | - | TRBJ1-1 | TRBV27 | - | CASSSRPGMNTEAFF | TGTGCCAGCAGTTCTCGACCCGGTATGAACACTGAAGCTTTCTTT
13 | - | TRBJ2-3 | TRBV2 | - | CASRGGSTDTQYF | TGTGCCAGCAGGGGGGGAAGCACAGATACGCAGTATTTT
15 | - | TRBJ1-1 | TRBV4-3 | - | CASSQEGRGGTEAFF | TGCGCCAGCAGCCAAGAGGGCAGGGGAGGCACTGAAGCTTTCTTT
15 | - | TRBJ2-4 | TRBV21-1 | once | CASSMFTVAKNIQYF | TGTGCCAGCAGCATGTTTACAGTAGCCAAAAACATTCAGTACTTC
19 | TRBD2 | TRBJ2-3 | TRBV14 | - | CASSQDLGRAGGSTDTQYF | TGTGCCAGCAGCCAAGACCTGGGAAGAGCGGGGGGTAGCACAGATACGCAGTATTTT
18 | - | TRBJ1-1 | TRBV2 | once | CASSEQLRMGVGLTEAFF | TGTGCCAGCAGTGAACAGCTAAGGATGGGGGTGGGGTTGACTGAAGCTTTCTTT
14 | - | TRBJ2-7 | TRBV6-4 | - | CASSESSTPYEQYF | TGTGCCAGCAGTGAGTCCTCGACCCCCTACGAGCAGTACTTC
15 | - | TRBJ1-2 | TRBV12-5 | - | CASGSMTGIHYGYTF | TGTGCTAGTGGTTCTATGACGGGGATCCACTATGGCTACACCTTC
15 | TRBD2 | TRBJ2-5 | TRBV4-1 | - | CASSSSGGAEETQYF | TGCGCCAGCAGCTCTAGCGGGGGGGCCGAAGAGACCCAGTACTTC
16 | - | TRBJ1-4 | TRBV4-1 | - | CASSHFLISTNEKLFF | TGCGCCAGCAGCCATTTCCTGATCTCAACTAATGAAAAACTGTTTTTT
17 | TRBD2 | TRBJ2-5 | TRBV4-1 | - | CASSQVLSGGAMETQYF | TGCGCCAGCAGCCAAGTTCTCAGCGGGGGGGCCATGGAGACCCAGTACTTC
15 | - | TRBJ2-3 | TRBV6-5 | - | CASRHSSGPPDTQYF | TGTGCCAGCAGACACAGCAGCGGGCCCCCAGATACGCAGTATTTT
15 | TRBD2 | TRBJ2-1 | TRBV7-3 | - | CASSSLAGGYNEQFF | TGTGCCAGCAGCTCCTTAGCGGGAGGGTACAATGAGCAGTTCTTC
15 | - | TRBJ2-7 | TRBV6-6 | - | CASSRGWRENYEQYF | TGTGCCAGCAGCAGGGGGTGGCGGGAGAACTACGAGCAGTACTTC
16 | - | TRBJ1-3 | TRBV4-3 | - | CASSPNAYSPGNTIYF | TGCGCCAGCAGCCCTAATGCTTACAGTCCCGGAAACACCATATATTTT
14 | TRBD2 | TRBJ2-7 | TRBV5-3 | - | CARSLPGGGYEQYF | TGTGCCAGAAGCCTCCCGGGGGGGGGCTACGAGCAGTACTTC
12 | - | TRBJ1-4 | TRBV6-1 | - | CASSELGEKLFF | TGTGCCAGCAGTGAATTAGGGGAAAAACTGTTTTTT
15 | - | TRBJ2-3 | TRBV5-1 | - | CASSLGAYSTDTQYF | TGCGCCAGCAGCTTGGGGGCCTACAGCACAGATACGCAGTATTTT
13 | - | TRBJ2-2 | TRBV5-6 | - | CASSFPGTGELFF | TGTGCCAGCAGCTTCCCAGGGACCGGGGAGCTGTTTTTT
14 | TRBD2 | TRBJ2-7 | TRBV7-9 | - | CASSLRAGEYEQYF | TGTGCCAGCAGCCTGAGAGCGGGGGAGTACGAGCAGTACTTC